The clone carrying this TCR beta chain was seen a handful of times. This specimen comes from a study of blood T cells in healthy people across ages. This CDR3 comprises 13 residues. Trimming took 8 bases from V and 3 from J, leaving 14 bases between them. Germline V lookup: CDR1 MNHEY, CDR2 SMNVEV (reference sequence). For the second PCR, which ran for about 7 to 12 cycles, a sample-barcoded 5' primer and a J-beta primer mix were used. One entry per CDR3 protein results from TCRdb running MiXCR on the 5' RACE reads. The table has 600,000 to 900,000 distinct CDR3 sequences, roughly 25% seen once; the top ten hold around 2.9%. These data are also associated with another study on T cells of mothers and their children. As that report states: Once extracted, all RNA went into cDNA synthesis at about 1.4 ug per 15 ul. For the second PCR, the M1S primer put in sample barcodes and 2-4 random nucleotides.

The sequencing sample was made of blood. The chain links TRBV27 to TRBJ2-7, with D perhaps TRBD1 (6 bases). The source is a boy aged 5-17 years in good health. For the CDR3, the DNA is TGTGCCAGCTCCGTAGTAGGGGGCTACGAGCAGTACTTC. This encodes CASSVVGGYEQYF.